One and the same sample provided the 24 T cell receptor beta chains below, sequenced in a study of blood T cell repertoires in COVID-19. The table came from immunoSEQ multiplex PCR; TCRdb's copy has only in-frame clones and leaves some out. The repertoire holds under 300,000 clones, with around 90% as singletons. The sequenced sample was PBMCs or T cells enriched from blood (not recorded which). The source is a woman aged 18-35 years who had recovered from COVID-19.

The chain has TRBV12-3 or TRBV12-4 and TRBJ1-6; D not certain. The CDR3 contains 13 residues. V gave up 2 bases and J gave up 7 bases, with 6 bases separating them. CDR3 loop: CASSLNSNSPLHF. The CDR3 region has the DNA TGTGCCAGCAGTTTAAATTCGAATTCACCCCTCCACTTT.

V is TRBV9 and J is TRBJ1-1; D gene unclear. CDR1 SGDLS and CDR2 YYNGEE come from the germline V gene. The CDR3 consists of 13 residues. V was shortened by 3 bases and J by 6 bases, with 12 bases between the two germline ends. The CDR3 coding sequence is TGTGCCAGCAGCGCCACTATGTTTGCTGAAGCTTTCTTT. Its protein is CASSATMFAEAFF.

This chain links TRBV18 with TRBJ2-3; TRBD2 might be the D (5 bases). Germline lookup yields CDR1 KGHSH and CDR2 LQKENI. The CDR3 covers 13 residues. Trimming removed 4 bases at V and 5 bases at J, with 10 bases between. CDR3 in DNA: TGTGCCAGCTCACTAGCGAACGGAGATACGCAGTATTTT. It yields the protein CASSLANGDTQYF.

This clone was observed once. J is TRBJ1-1 and V is TRBV3-1 (or the pseudogene TRBV3-2); tentative D call: TRBD1 (5 bases). CDR3 length: 16 amino acids. Deletions cut 4 bases from V and 1 base from J, with 16 bases between. In germline, CDR1 is LGHDT, CDR2 YNNKEL (reference sequence). The CDR3 loop reads CASSRSGLSSNTEAFF. As DNA, the CDR3 is TGTGCCAGCAGCCGATCAGGGTTAAGCTCGAACACTGAAGCTTTCTTT.

The chain combines TRBV27 with TRBJ1-5; D might be TRBD1 (6 bases). The CDR3 contains 15 residues. Germline lookup yields CDR1 MNHEY and CDR2 SMNVEV (reference sequence). V lost 6 bases, J lost 0 bases, and 12 bases lay in between. The CDR3 nucleotides are TGTGCCAGCAGCCCAGGGGCTAATAGCAATCAGCCCCAGCATTTT. This translates into CASSPGANSNQPQHF.

The chain carries TRBV7-8 and TRBJ1-4; TRBD1 agrees at 10 bases. The CDR3 is made up of 14 amino acids. V was pared by 5 bases and J by 6 bases, with 3 bases of the junction left unmatched. The germline V gene has CDR1 SGHVS and CDR2 FQNEAQ. CDR3 sequence (DNA): TGTGCCAGCAGCATGGGACAGGGGTATGAAAAACTGTTTTTT. This encodes CASSMGQGYEKLFF.

The chain links TRBV7-9 to TRBJ2-2; 8 nucleotides line up with TRBD1. Germline lookup yields CDR1 SEHNR and CDR2 FQNEAQ (reference sequence). Trimming at V came to 1 base and at J to 4 bases, leaving 5 bases not matched to a gene. The CDR3 consists of 16 residues. For the CDR3, the DNA is TGTGCCAGCAGCTTAGTAGGAACAGGGGGCACCGGGGAGCTGTTTTTT. Protein product: CASSLVGTGGTGELFF.

V gene TRBV5-4 combines with J gene TRBJ1-1; TRBD1 might be the D (5 bases). The germline V gene has CDR1 SGHNT and CDR2 YYREEE (reference sequence). The CDR3 consists of 14 residues. Trimming removed 1 base at V and 4 bases at J, with 11 bases between. In DNA form, the CDR3 reads TGTGCCAGCAGCTTGTACAGGACGAGCACTGAAGCTTTCTTT. Protein sequence: CASSLYRTSTEAFF.

CDR3 region: CASNGGEGHNEQFF. In DNA, the CDR3 is TGCGCCAGCAATGGGGGGGAGGGTCACAATGAGCAGTTCTTC. The rearrangement links TRBV10-1 to TRBJ2-1, with TRBD2 identical over 7 bases. This CDR3 region has 14 residues. V lost 7 bases, J lost 5 bases, and 8 bases stayed unmatched. Germline V gives CDR1 WNHNN, CDR2 SYGVQD (reference sequence).

The chain carries TRBV18 and TRBJ1-5; TRBD1 matches 8 bases. Trimming cost V 4 bases and J 6 bases; bases outside gene matches: 8. CDR1 and CDR2 (germline): KGHSH, LQKENI. This CDR3 is 15 amino acids long. CDR3 coding DNA: TGTGCCAGCTCACTAGGACAGGGAGACATTCAGCCCCAGCATTTT. It yields the protein CASSLGQGDIQPQHF. The complete variable domain, with remaining parts taken from reference TRBV18 and TRBJ1-5, reads NAGVMQNPRHLVRRRGQEARLRCSPMKGHSHVYWYRQLPEEGLKFMVYLQKENIIDESGMPKERFSAEFPKEGPSILRIQQVVRGDSAAYFCASSLGQGDIQPQHFGDGTRLSIL.

The sample holds one count of this clone. Written as DNA, the CDR3 is TGTGCCAGCAGCGGACCTCAGGGGTGGGACACTGAAGCTTTCTTT. Translating gives CASSGPQGWDTEAFF. This chain links TRBV9 with TRBJ1-1; TRBD1 might be the D (6 bases). The CDR3 is 15 amino acids. Trimming left V 3 bases short and J 3 bases short, with 15 bases between. The V gene's germline CDR1 is SGDLS and CDR2 YYNGEE.

This chain joins TRBV7-9 and TRBJ1-1, with D possibly being TRBD1 (6 bases). The CDR3 consists of 15 residues. Germline V CDR1 and CDR2: SEHNR, FQNEAQ (reference sequence). Trimming stripped 3 bases from V and 1 base from J, with 12 bases between. The CDR3 coding sequence is TGTGCCAGCAGCTTGGCCGGGACAAGGAACACTGAAGCTTTCTTT. Amino acids: CASSLAGTRNTEAFF.

The CDR3 spells CASSLDRTSTEAFF. As DNA, the CDR3 is TGTGCCAGCAGCTTAGACAGGACCTCCACTGAAGCTTTCTTT. This chain uses TRBV7-2 with TRBJ1-1; the D gene is possibly TRBD1 (5 bases). CDR3 size: 14 residues. The germline V and J ends were trimmed by 1 base and 4 bases, with 10 bases remaining between them. Germline CDR1 and CDR2: SGHTA and FQGNSA. Full variable domain (rest looked up from reference TRBV7-2 and TRBJ1-1): GAGVSQSPSNKVTEKGKDVELRCDPISGHTALYWYRQSLGQGLEFLIYFQGNSAPDKSGLPSDRFSAERTGGSVSTLTIQRTQQEDSAVYLCASSLDRTSTEAFFGQGTRLTVV.

CDR3 DNA sequence: TGTGCCAGTCGACAGAGAATGAACACTGAAGCTTTCTTT. Encoded protein: CASRQRMNTEAFF. J is TRBJ1-1 and V is TRBV19, with D maybe TRBD1 (5 bases). The CDR3 sequence is 13 residues long. The germline V gene has CDR1 LNHDA and CDR2 SQIVND (reference sequence). The V gene lost 8 bases and the J gene lost 0 bases, with 10 bases spanning the gap. Variable domain in full (rest from reference TRBV19 and TRBJ1-1): DGGITQSPKYLFRKEGQNVTLSCEQNLNHDAMYWYRQDPGQGLRLIYYSQIVNDFQKGDIAEGYSVSREKKESFPLTVTSAQKNPTAFYLCASRQRMNTEAFFGQGTRLTVV.

The chain couples TRBV29-1 to TRBJ1-2, with D unclear. Trimming cost V 2 bases and J 6 bases, with 7 bases left between them. Germline CDR1 SQVTM, CDR2 ANQGSEA. The CDR3 is 11 residues long. For the CDR3, the DNA is TGCAGCGTTGAAAGGAGGAATGGCTACACCTTC. It codes for CSVERRNGYTF. The complete variable domain, with remaining parts taken from reference TRBV29-1 and TRBJ1-2, reads SAVISQKPSRDICQRGTSLTIQCQVDSQVTMMFWYRQQPGQSLTLIATANQGSEATYESGFVIDKFPISRPNLTFSTLTVSNMSPEDSSIYLCSVERRNGYTFGSGTRLTVV.

The chain is built from TRBV14 and TRBJ1-2; D unclear. The CDR3 is made up of 14 amino acids. Germline V gives CDR1 SGHDN, CDR2 FVKESK. V lost 1 base and J 8 bases, leaving 14 bases between the germline ends. For the CDR3, the DNA is TGTGCCAGCAGCCAAGGACTTCTTAGCGGGGGCTACACCTTC. Its protein product is CASSQGLLSGGYTF.

This rearrangement joins TRBV4-1 to TRBJ1-5; a possible D gene is TRBD1 (5 bases). This CDR3 region has 13 residues. With 0 bases removed from V and 5 bases from J, the gap between germline ends came to 5 bases. CDR1 is MGHRA and CDR2 is YSYEKL in the germline V gene. The CDR3 nucleotides are TGCGCCAGCAGCCAAGACAGGGATCAGCCCCAGCATTTT. It codes for CASSQDRDQPQHF.

V usage is TRBV19 and J usage is TRBJ1-3; D gene uncertain. The CDR3 has 15 residues. CDR1 LNHDA and CDR2 SQIVND come from the germline V gene (reference sequence). The V end lost 3 bases, the J end lost 0 bases, and 9 bases lay between the germline ends. CDR3 nucleotides: TGTGCCAGTAGTATGTCCAGGAACTCTGGAAACACCATATATTTT. Protein sequence: CASSMSRNSGNTIYF.

The gene calls are TRBV5-1 and TRBJ2-7, with a weak D call TRBD2 (6 bases). This CDR3 contains 14 residues. Germline V gene lookup returns CDR1 SGHRS and CDR2 YFSETQ. Trimming took off 4 bases at V and 2 bases at J, with 13 bases between the two ends. CDR3 nucleotide sequence: TGCGCCAGCAGCCTCGGGACTGCGGCCTACGAGCAGTACTTC. Its translation: CASSLGTAAYEQYF.

The chain joins TRBV28 to TRBJ2-7; maybe TRBD1 (6 bases). This CDR3 is built from 17 residues. CDR1 and CDR2 (germline): MDHEN, SYDVKM. V was pared by 4 bases and J by 0 bases, with 19 bases between. In nucleotides, the CDR3 is TGTGCCAGCAGTTACAGGGTAGGGGAGCCCCACTCCTACGAGCAGTACTTC. Translated, it gives CASSYRVGEPHSYEQYF.

The genes are TRBV18 and TRBJ2-3; 11 bases match TRBD2. The CDR3 is 16 residues long. The J segment lost 2 bases and the V segment lost 3 bases, leaving 4 bases of the junction unmatched. CDR1 KGHSH and CDR2 LQKENI come from the germline V gene. The CDR3 DNA is TGTGCCAGCTCACCCGGGACTAGCGGTTCCACAGATACGCAGTATTTT. It yields the protein CASSPGTSGSTDTQYF.

In this sample, this clone turned up a few times. The chain uses TRBV9 and TRBJ1-1; maybe TRBD1 (5 bases). The V gene lost 4 bases and the J gene lost 1 base, with 14 bases spanning the gap. This CDR3 comprises 15 residues. CDR1 and CDR2 from the germline V gene are SGDLS and YYNGEE. CDR3 DNA sequence: TGTGCCAGCAGCAGATCCATCAGGGAGAACACTGAAGCTTTCTTT. The encoded protein is CASSRSIRENTEAFF.

V and J are TRBV11-3 and TRBJ2-2, with 7 positions matching TRBD1. The CDR3 covers 17 residues. The germline gives CDR1 SGHNT, CDR2 YENEEA. V was clipped by 1 base and J by 6 bases; unmatched bases: 11. The CDR3 reads CASSLVSGTAPPGELFF. Here the CDR3 DNA reads TGTGCCAGCAGCTTAGTGTCAGGGACAGCACCGCCCGGGGAGCTGTTTTTT.

Points on this clone: This CDR3 is also generated by other DNA sequences in the sample. This chain links TRBV29-1 with TRBJ1-2; 7 bases map to TRBD1. CDR1 is SQVTM, CDR2 ANQGSEA, per germline. V lost 5 bases, J lost 3 bases, and 3 bases stayed unmatched. There are 12 residues in the CDR3. CDR3 bases: TGCAGCGTTCCCGACAGGGACTATGGCTACACCTTC. It translates to CSVPDRDYGYTF. Complete variable domain (other parts from reference TRBV29-1 and TRBJ1-2): SAVISQKPSRDICQRGTSLTIQCQVDSQVTMMFWYRQQPGQSLTLIATANQGSEATYESGFVIDKFPISRPNLTFSTLTVSNMSPEDSSIYLCSVPDRDYGYTFGSGTRLTVV.